The 14 T cell receptor beta chains below all came from one sample that was sequenced in a study of blood T cell repertoires in COVID-19. Profiled with immunoSEQ multiplex PCR; TCRdb holds only in-frame clones, not every one. Of 200,000 or so clones detected, about 84% appear once; the ten largest clones hold 15% to 20%. Sequencing was performed on peripheral blood. The receptor source for this set is an older person with COVID-19, enrolled during active disease.

This clone came up a few times. V gene TRBV6-2 or TRBV6-3 combines with J gene TRBJ2-1, with 13 bases matching TRBD2. V trimming: 4 bases; J trimming: 15 bases; junction bases outside the gene matches: 12. Germline CDR1 is MNHEY and CDR2 is SVGEGT. The CDR3 consists of 15 residues. This CDR3 is CASSSSRTSGSPPFF. CDR3 nucleotide sequence: TGTGCCAGCAGTTCGTCCAGGACTAGCGGGAGTCCCCCGTTCTTC.

V and J are TRBV5-1 and TRBJ1-1; D remains ambiguous. There are 14 residues in the CDR3. CDR1 and CDR2 from the germline V gene are SGHRS and YFSETQ. Trimming stripped 3 bases from V and 5 bases from J, with 14 bases between. The CDR3 reads CASSYGSVETEAFF. CDR3 sequence (DNA): TGCGCCAGCAGCTACGGAAGCGTGGAGACTGAAGCTTTCTTT.

Only a few counts were recorded for this clone. This chain uses TRBV2 with TRBJ1-4; D unresolved. The CDR3 is 13 residues long. Germline V gene sequence: CDR1 SNHLY, CDR2 FYNNEI. The ends were cut back, 7 bases at V and 2 bases at J, with 8 bases in the middle. In DNA, the CDR3 is TGTGCCAGCATGAGGGAGACTAATGAAAAACTGTTTTTT. It translates to CASMRETNEKLFF.

The J gene is TRBJ2-2, the V gene TRBV11-2, with 10 positions matching TRBD2. There are 17 residues in the CDR3. The J segment lost 7 bases and the V segment lost 1 base, leaving 9 bases of the junction unmatched. Germline CDR1 is SGHAT and CDR2 is FQNNGV. CDR3 sequence (DNA): TGTGCCAGCAGCTTAGGGGCTAGCGGGAGTGGTGACGGGGAGCTGTTTTTT. Amino acid sequence: CASSLGASGSGDGELFF.

This rearrangement joins TRBV6-1 to TRBJ1-4; D possibly corresponds to TRBD1 (6 bases). Germline CDR1 reads MNHNS; CDR2 reads SASEGT. This CDR3 has 16 amino acids. Trimming stripped 3 bases from V and 7 bases from J, with 18 bases between. CDR3: CASSDGTGNWGEKLFF. As DNA, the CDR3 is TGTGCCAGCAGTGACGGCACAGGGAATTGGGGTGAAAAACTGTTTTTT.

V is TRBV5-6 and J is TRBJ1-1, with 7 bases matching TRBD1. V shed 5 bases, J shed 1 base, and the junction held 8 bases outside the gene matches. This CDR3 has 15 residues. Germline V gene data show CDR1 as SGHDT and CDR2 as YYEEEE. CDR3 sequence: CASRRDRAKNTEAFF. The CDR3 region has the DNA TGTGCCAGCAGACGCGACAGGGCGAAGAACACTGAAGCTTTCTTT.

The chain combines TRBV19 with TRBJ1-1; no clear D. Trimming left V 5 bases short and J 0 bases short, with 7 bases between. Germline values: CDR1 LNHDA, CDR2 SQIVND (reference sequence). There are 13 residues in the CDR3. The CDR3 bases are TGTGCCAGTAGTTACAGTATGAACACTGAAGCTTTCTTT. Protein sequence: CASSYSMNTEAFF.

The genes are TRBV28 and TRBJ2-7, with no clear D. Germline V gives CDR1 MDHEN, CDR2 SYDVKM. This CDR3 is built from 13 residues. V gave up 5 bases and J gave up 0 bases, with 8 bases separating them. The CDR3 here is CASSLPSSYEQYF. The CDR3 DNA reads as TGTGCCAGCAGTCTTCCTAGCTCCTACGAGCAGTACTTC.

This clone was seen more than once but under ten times. The chain links TRBV4-1 to TRBJ2-5; 7 nucleotides line up with TRBD1. The CDR3 runs to 15 residues. Germline CDR1 and CDR2: MGHRA and YSYEKL. The V gene end was trimmed by 4 bases and the J gene end by 5 bases; junction bases not matched to a gene: 10. This CDR3 reads CASSPGTVNVETQYF. The CDR3 DNA reads TGCGCCAGCAGCCCTGGGACAGTTAATGTGGAGACCCAGTACTTC.

This clone was observed once. This chain connects TRBV7-3 to TRBJ2-2; D is unresolved. The germline CDR1 and CDR2 sequences are SGHTA and FQGTGA. The CDR3 contains 13 residues. The V end was cut by 1 base, the J end by 5 bases, with 5 bases between. The CDR3 is CASSLIGTGELFF. CDR3 sequence (DNA): TGTGCCAGCAGCTTAATCGGGACCGGGGAGCTGTTTTTT.

This chain's CDR3 is CASSETTALPHIQYF. The CDR3 coding sequence is TGTGCCAGTAGTGAGACTACCGCCCTTCCACACATTCAGTACTTC. The chain joins TRBV19 to TRBJ2-4; D possibly corresponds to TRBD2 (5 bases). Per germline, CDR1 LNHDA and CDR2 SQIVND (reference sequence). The V gene lost 5 bases and the J gene lost 8 bases, with 19 bases spanning the gap. This CDR3 has 15 amino acids.

V gene TRBV10-2 combines with J gene TRBJ1-1; the D gene is possibly TRBD1 (6 bases). The CDR3 covers 16 residues. The germline V gene has CDR1 WSHSY and CDR2 SAAADI. With 5 bases removed from V and 1 base from J, the gap between germline ends came to 17 bases. In nucleotides, the CDR3 is TGCGCCAGCAGTTTGTCCACAGGGAGAGGGAACACTGAAGCTTTCTTT. It specifies CASSLSTGRGNTEAFF.

This chain uses TRBV18 with TRBJ1-6, with TRBD1 matching 7 bases. The junction had 6 bases not matched to a gene; V was cut back by 4 bases and J by 9 bases. Germline V gives CDR1 KGHSH, CDR2 LQKENI. This CDR3 is 14 amino acids long. CDR3 coding DNA: TGTGCCAGCTCACTGGACAGGCCCCGTTCACCCCTCCACTTT. It encodes CASSLDRPRSPLHF. Full variable domain (rest looked up from reference TRBV18 and TRBJ1-6): NAGVMQNPRHLVRRRGQEARLRCSPMKGHSHVYWYRQLPEEGLKFMVYLQKENIIDESGMPKERFSAEFPKEGPSILRIQQVVRGDSAAYFCASSLDRPRSPLHFGNGTRLTVT.

The chain is built from TRBV6-2 or TRBV6-3 and TRBJ1-1, with a weak D call TRBD1 (6 bases). The CDR3 runs to 13 residues. The germline V and J ends were trimmed by 6 bases and 5 bases, with 13 bases remaining between them. Germline V gene sequence: CDR1 MNHEY, CDR2 SVGEGT. The CDR3 DNA is TGTGCCAGCAGATACACAGGGCGTACTGAAGCTTTCTTT. Its protein product is CASRYTGRTEAFF.